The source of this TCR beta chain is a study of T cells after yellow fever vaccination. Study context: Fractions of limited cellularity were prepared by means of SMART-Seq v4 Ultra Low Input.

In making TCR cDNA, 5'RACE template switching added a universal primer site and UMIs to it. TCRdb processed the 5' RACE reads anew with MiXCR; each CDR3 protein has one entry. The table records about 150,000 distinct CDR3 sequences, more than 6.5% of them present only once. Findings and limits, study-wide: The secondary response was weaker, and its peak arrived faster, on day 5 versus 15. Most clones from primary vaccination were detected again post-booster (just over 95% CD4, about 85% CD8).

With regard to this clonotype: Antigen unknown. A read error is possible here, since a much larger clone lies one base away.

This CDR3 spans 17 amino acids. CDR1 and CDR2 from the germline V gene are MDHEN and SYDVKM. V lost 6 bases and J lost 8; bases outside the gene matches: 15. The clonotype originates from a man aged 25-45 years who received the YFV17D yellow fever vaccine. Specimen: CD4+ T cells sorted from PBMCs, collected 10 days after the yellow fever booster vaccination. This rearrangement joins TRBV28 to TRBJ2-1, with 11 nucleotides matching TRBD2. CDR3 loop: CASRLAGEGGWIYEQFF. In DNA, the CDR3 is TGTGCCAGCAGACTAGCGGGAGAGGGTGGTTGGATATATGAGCAGTTCTTC.